This T cell receptor (beta chain) appears in the sequencing data of a study of T-cell memory formation after mild COVID-19. Germline V gene lookup returns CDR1 MNHEY and CDR2 SVGEGT. Trimming left V 6 bases short and J 6 bases short, with 10 bases between. The CDR3 sequence is 12 residues long. This clonotype was seen more than once but under ten times. Sample barcodes and UMIs were carried by the TCR alpha and TCR beta cDNA libraries that 5'RACE generated with constant-segment primers. TCRdb ran MiXCR on the 5' RACE reads and lists one entry per CDR3 protein. The sample carries about 400,000 distinct CDR3 sequences, roughly 17% recorded once.

V and J are TRBV6-2 or TRBV6-3 and TRBJ2-3; D not certain. The sample consisted of PBMCs or a T cell subset sorted from them (not recorded which). The clonotype originates from a young man who had mild COVID-19 (a few samples of this study predate the infection). Cell type and time point are not known. The CDR3 DNA reads TGTGCCAGCAGCAACCTGGCGGATACGCAGTATTTT. It is translated as CASSNLADTQYF.